This entry describes one T cell receptor (beta chain). Its cognate antigen has yet to be identified. Per-base quality was not reported, and no clone a single base away is much larger than it. The data stem from a study of early T cells in non-severe SARS-CoV-2 infection (dated by TCRdb to 2020 to 2022). General notes on the study: Bulk RNA from unsorted whole blood was used for TCR sequencing, so alpha and beta chains could not be paired.

Receptors were amplified or captured by 5' RACE. Sequencing was carried out with a NextSeq 500. To correct for sequencing error and PCR bias, the TCR library protocol tagged individual cDNA molecules with unique molecular identifiers. Sequencing covered both TCR alpha and beta chains, and within each sample the abundances of alpha and beta sequences were tightly co-correlated. Turning to the authors' computational methods: V gene, J gene and CDR3 annotation of TCR sequences was performed with Decombinator V4. Expanded TCRs were defined as changing significantly between any two time points under a Poisson model with p below 0.0001. TCR abundances were normalised to the total number of TCRs sequenced per sample and were expressed as counts per million. MAIT TCRs were defined by TRAV1-2 paired with TRAJ12, TRAJ20 or TRAJ33, and iNKT TCRs by TRAV10 paired with TRAJ18. VDJdb, accessed 1 November 2021, was searched for CMV, EBV and SARS-CoV-2 annotated TCRs, excluding TCRs annotated for multiple antigens. The raw public reads went through TCRdb reprocessing: fastp at Q25, MiXCR clone calling, in-frame beta chains kept. One record per CDR3 amino acid sequence lists the most common genes and DNA. The V and J calls and clone size come from TCRdb's table, not from the authors' own analysis. This sample holds about 35,000 distinct CDR3 sequences; approximately 5.8% were observed only once. The biggest ten clones account for about 8% of the sample.

Reading from cysteine to phenylalanine, the CDR3 counts 14 amino acids. This entry keeps only the CDR3 DNA: 42 bases, framed from base 1. Reading the germline V gene gives CDR1 MNHEY and CDR2 SVGEGT. The V and J ends are trimmed by 6 bases and 7 bases, leaving 13 bases between them. Findings and caveats that apply to the study as a whole: VDJdb matching was skewed toward anti-spike CD8 responses, so virus-specific expansions were likely underestimated and private and CD4 specificities were missed.

The study was a case-control design nested within a healthcare worker cohort in London, UK, with weekly nasopharyngeal swab PCR tests and blood sampling. Between 23 and 31 March 2020, the week of the UK lockdown, healthcare workers were enrolled and then followed up weekly for as long as 16 weeks. The clonotype was recovered from an adult who was a healthcare worker with PCR-confirmed SARS-CoV-2 infection or an uninfected control (not recorded which). The chain links TRBV6-2 or TRBV6-3 with TRBJ1-6; TRBD1 is a possible D gene, resting on 6 matching bases. The sequenced material came from whole blood. The DNA sequence is as follows: TGTGCCAGCAGCGAACAGGGAGGAAATTCACCCCTCCACTTT. Its protein is CASSEQGGNSPLHF.